This TCR beta chain emerged from a study of T cell repertoires in cytomegalovirus infection. Overall study context: Shared public TCR beta signatures pointed to both CMV infection and a matching HLA type. Whole-study findings and limits: Clonotypes of TCR beta that were HLA-C-restricted and CMV-specific dominated the ex vivo response.

TCRdb processed the reads anew with MiXCR; each CDR3 protein has one entry. The sample carries approximately 500,000 distinct CDR3 sequences, approximately 15% recorded once. This clonotype appeared a few times. Its cognate antigen is unknown. The CDR3 loop spans 13 amino acids. V was pared by 0 bases and J by 7 bases, with 10 bases between. Germline lookup yields CDR1 MNHEY and CDR2 SMNVEV (reference sequence). The rearrangement joins TRBV27 to TRBJ2-7; D remains ambiguous. The specimen sequenced was CD8+ T cells from PBMCs. This TCR was recovered from a human donor in good health (CMV status not recorded). Some clones in this sample may be carry-over from other donors' samples. The CDR3 region is CASSLSGQAEQYF. In nucleotides, the CDR3 is TGTGCCAGCAGTTTATCGGGTCAGGCGGAGCAGTACTTC.